A selection of T cell receptor beta chains follows, all from one sample in a study of T cell repertoires in cytomegalovirus infection. TCRdb re-derived calls from the reads in MiXCR, one entry per CDR3 protein. The sample lists about 400,000 distinct CDR3 sequences, about 35% seen once, with roughly 12% in the top ten. Their specific antigens are unknown. The source was cultured PBMCs, collected from culture after CMV antigen stimulation. All receptors come from a human donor in good health (CMV status not recorded). Some clones in this sample may be carry-over from other donors' samples. Both conserved end residues are part of each CDR3. The D gene is left open where the match is weak. Size tells how often a clone was seen (once, few, many) or the class of an expanded clone, and some rows leave it out.

J: TRBJ1-5; V: TRBV7-9; size: .; D: .; CDR3: CTSSKTRTETLSNQPQHF; DNA: TGTACCAGCAGCAAAACCAGGACCGAAACTCTTAGCAATCAGCCCCAGCATTTT
J: TRBJ2-5; V: TRBV4-3; size: .; D: .; CDR3: CASSQAPGPGETQYF; DNA: TGCGCCAGCAGCCAAGCCCCGGGGCCCGGGGAGACCCAGTACTTC
J: TRBJ2-1; V: TRBV6-2/TRBV6-3; size: .; D: TRBD2; CDR3: CASSYAPSGISSASYNEQFF; DNA: TGTGCCAGCAGTTACGCGCCTAGCGGGATATCCTCAGCGTCCTACAATGAGCAGTTCTTC
J: TRBJ2-1; V: TRBV20-1; size: .; D: TRBD2; CDR3: CSATQIAGGRFNEQFF; DNA: TGCAGTGCGACTCAAATAGCGGGAGGGCGGTTCAATGAGCAGTTCTTC
J: TRBJ2-3; V: TRBV7-6; size: .; D: TRBD2; CDR3: CASSLVSGTLTDTQYF; DNA: TGTGCCAGCAGCTTAGTTAGCGGGACACTCACAGATACGCAGTATTTT
J: TRBJ2-5; V: TRBV7-2; size: few; D: .; CDR3: CASSLMPLTSPQETQYF; DNA: TGTGCCAGCAGCTTAATGCCTTTAACTAGCCCCCAAGAGACCCAGTACTTC
J: TRBJ2-7; V: TRBV11-2; size: .; D: .; CDR3: CASSLEAGPYEQYF; DNA: TGTGCCAGCAGCTTAGAGGCAGGGCCTTACGAGCAGTACTTC
J: TRBJ1-1; V: TRBV7-2; size: many; D: .; CDR3: CASSLMSGKAFF; DNA: TGTGCCAGCAGCTTAATGTCCGGGAAAGCTTTCTTT
J: TRBJ1-2; V: TRBV7-6; size: few; D: .; CDR3: CASTPDSNLFKINYGYTF; DNA: TGTGCCAGCACCCCCGACAGCAATCTTTTTAAAATTAACTATGGCTACACCTTC
J: TRBJ1-4; V: TRBV7-9; size: many; D: TRBD1; CDR3: CASSPRQGHEKLFF; DNA: TGTGCCAGCAGCCCCCGACAGGGTCACGAAAAACTGTTTTTT
J: TRBJ2-1; V: TRBV3-1; size: .; D: TRBD1; CDR3: CASSQGDRGKFF; DNA: TGTGCCAGCAGCCAAGGGGACAGGGGAAAGTTCTTC
J: TRBJ1-2; V: TRBV27; size: .; D: .; CDR3: CASSSRDGGNSLNYGYTF; DNA: TGTGCCAGCAGTTCAAGGGACGGTGGAAACTCCCTTAACTATGGCTACACCTTC
J: TRBJ1-4; V: TRBV7-9; size: .; D: .; CDR3: CASSLARQSNNEKLFF; DNA: TGTGCCAGCAGCTTAGCGCGCCAGAGCAACAATGAAAAACTGTTTTTT
J: TRBJ2-5; V: TRBV28; size: .; D: TRBD2; CDR3: CASSNNTGTSGRAPETQYF; DNA: TGTGCCAGCAGTAACAACACCGGGACTAGCGGGAGGGCCCCAGAGACCCAGTACTTC
J: TRBJ1-4; V: TRBV28; size: few; D: .; CDR3: CASSSPVAGWNEKLFF; DNA: TGTGCCAGCAGTTCCCCCGTGGCAGGGTGGAATGAAAAACTGTTTTTT
J: TRBJ2-7; V: TRBV11-2; size: few; D: .; CDR3: CASSLERASYEQYF; DNA: TGTGCCAGCAGCTTAGAGCGGGCCTCCTACGAGCAGTACTTC
J: TRBJ2-6; V: TRBV7-2; size: few; D: TRBD1; CDR3: CASSLSGTGAPSGANVLTF; DNA: TGTGCCAGCAGTTTATCCGGGACAGGTGCCCCGTCTGGGGCCAACGTCCTGACTTTC
J: TRBJ2-1; V: TRBV7-3; size: few; D: TRBD2; CDR3: CASSWRGEQFF; DNA: TGTGCCAGCAGCTGGCGGGGGGAGCAGTTCTTC
J: TRBJ2-1; V: TRBV9; size: .; D: TRBD2; CDR3: CASSVDASGIPQFF; DNA: TGTGCCAGCAGCGTAGACGCTAGCGGGATTCCACAGTTCTTC
J: TRBJ2-3; V: TRBV19; size: few; D: .; CDR3: CASSSGLSDTQYF; DNA: TGTGCCAGTAGTAGCGGACTTTCAGATACGCAGTATTTT
J: TRBJ2-3; V: TRBV28; size: few; D: TRBD1; CDR3: CASSFGSARGTSDTQYF; DNA: TGTGCCAGCAGTTTCGGGTCTGCCAGGGGGACCTCAGATACGCAGTATTTT
J: TRBJ2-7; V: TRBV4-1; size: .; D: .; CDR3: CASRMTDSHGYEQYF; DNA: TGCGCCAGCCGGATGACCGACAGCCACGGGTACGAGCAGTACTTC
J: TRBJ2-7; V: TRBV27; size: .; D: TRBD1; CDR3: CASSSQGTSSYEQYF; DNA: TGTGCCAGCAGTTCACAGGGGACGAGCTCCTACGAGCAGTACTTC
J: TRBJ1-5; V: TRBV7-2; size: many; D: .; CDR3: CASSSLNQPQHF; DNA: TGTGCCAGCAGCTCCCTGAATCAGCCCCAGCATTTT
J: TRBJ2-1; V: TRBV3-1; size: few; D: .; CDR3: CASSQDLRGSEQFF; DNA: TGTGCCAGCAGCCAAGATCTTCGGGGAAGTGAGCAGTTCTTC
J: TRBJ2-1; V: TRBV19; size: .; D: .; CDR3: CASSVSGLLNEQFF; DNA: TGTGCCAGTAGTGTTAGCGGTTTGTTAAATGAGCAGTTCTTC
J: TRBJ2-7; V: TRBV7-2; size: many; D: .; CDR3: CASSLSQEHYEQYF; DNA: TGTGCCAGCAGTCTGTCACAGGAGCACTACGAGCAGTACTTC
J: TRBJ2-7; V: TRBV7-7; size: few; D: TRBD2; CDR3: CASSPLAGGYSSYEQYF; DNA: TGTGCCAGCAGCCCACTAGCGGGAGGTTATAGCTCCTACGAGCAGTACTTC
J: TRBJ2-2; V: TRBV6-1; size: .; D: .; CDR3: CASSLKIMNTGELFF; DNA: TGTGCCAGCAGCCTGAAAATAATGAACACCGGGGAGCTGTTTTTT
J: TRBJ2-3; V: TRBV7-8; size: few; D: TRBD2; CDR3: CASSPGTSGPGPDTQYF; DNA: TGTGCCAGCAGCCCCGGGACTAGCGGTCCGGGCCCAGATACGCAGTATTTT
J: TRBJ2-7; V: TRBV4-1; size: .; D: TRBD2; CDR3: CASSQAGRAYEQYF; DNA: TGCGCCAGCAGCCAAGCCGGGAGGGCCTACGAGCAGTACTTC
J: TRBJ2-1; V: TRBV11-2; size: few; D: TRBD2; CDR3: CASSLRLAGGGPFF; DNA: TGTGCCAGCAGCTTGAGACTAGCGGGGGGGGGACCGTTCTTC
J: TRBJ2-2; V: TRBV7-2; size: .; D: .; CDR3: CASIQGPFVEKLFF; DNA: TGTGCCAGCATACAGGGACCATTTGTCGAGAAGCTGTTTTTT
J: TRBJ2-1; V: TRBV20-1; size: .; D: .; CDR3: CSAIQTSREQFF; DNA: TGCAGTGCTATTCAGACTAGTAGGGAGCAGTTCTTC
J: TRBJ2-3; V: TRBV7-9; size: once; D: .; CDR3: CASNSRGAVRTDTQYF; DNA: TGTGCCAGCAACAGCAGGGGCGCGGTGCGAACAGATACGCAGTATTTT
J: TRBJ2-4; V: TRBV18; size: few; D: .; CDR3: CASSPPSISRNIQYF; DNA: TGTGCCAGCTCACCACCGTCAATTAGTCGAAACATTCAGTACTTC
J: TRBJ1-1; V: TRBV28; size: .; D: .; CDR3: CASSYWNTEAFF; DNA: TGTGCCAGCAGTTATTGGAACACTGAAGCTTTCTTT
J: TRBJ2-2; V: TRBV7-6; size: many; D: TRBD2; CDR3: CASSRTSENTGELFF; DNA: TGTGCCAGCAGCCGGACTAGTGAGAACACCGGGGAGCTGTTTTTT
J: TRBJ2-7; V: TRBV4-1; size: .; D: TRBD2; CDR3: CASSQGLAGGSSYEQYF; DNA: TGCGCCAGCAGCCAGGGACTAGCGGGAGGGTCCTCCTACGAGCAGTACTTC
J: TRBJ2-7; V: TRBV6-6; size: few; D: TRBD2; CDR3: CASSYDSSGATIYEQYF; DNA: TGTGCCAGCAGTTATGATTCTAGCGGGGCCACCATATACGAGCAGTACTTC
J: TRBJ2-2; V: TRBV10-3; size: .; D: TRBD2; CDR3: CAISEREDTGELFF; DNA: TGTGCCATCAGTGAGCGGGAGGACACCGGGGAGCTGTTTTTT
J: TRBJ2-7; V: TRBV5-6; size: .; D: TRBD2; CDR3: CASSLDPLAGEYF; DNA: TGTGCCAGCAGCTTGGACCCGCTAGCGGGCGAGTACTTC
J: TRBJ1-3; V: TRBV5-6; size: .; D: .; CDR3: CASSPTGRLSGNTIYF; DNA: TGTGCCAGCAGTCCGACAGGCCGCCTCTCTGGAAACACCATATATTTT
J: TRBJ1-1; V: TRBV12-3/TRBV12-4; size: once; D: TRBD1; CDR3: CASSERGQLNTEAFF; DNA: TGTGCCAGCAGCGAAAGGGGACAGTTGAACACTGAAGCTTTCTTT
J: TRBJ2-3; V: TRBV12-3/TRBV12-4; size: .; D: TRBD1; CDR3: CASSSTGALGDTQYF; DNA: TGTGCCAGCAGCTCGACAGGGGCCCTGGGAGATACGCAGTATTTT
J: TRBJ2-3; V: TRBV6-2/TRBV6-3; size: few; D: TRBD2; CDR3: CASSYSGLAGITDTQYF; DNA: TGTGCCAGCAGTTACTCTGGACTAGCGGGAATCACAGATACGCAGTATTTT
J: TRBJ1-1; V: TRBV12-3/TRBV12-4; size: few; D: TRBD1; CDR3: CASSSRGQDTEAFF; DNA: TGTGCCAGCAGTTCCAGGGGGCAGGACACTGAAGCTTTCTTT
J: TRBJ1-5; V: TRBV7-2; size: .; D: .; CDR3: CASSSTGTHPSNQPQHF; DNA: TGTGCCAGCAGCTCCACCGGGACACACCCAAGCAATCAGCCCCAGCATTTT
J: TRBJ2-5; V: TRBV18; size: .; D: .; CDR3: CASSPQVRGTQETQYF; DNA: TGTGCCAGCTCACCACAGGTCAGGGGAACCCAAGAGACCCAGTACTTC
J: TRBJ2-5; V: TRBV7-8; size: few; D: TRBD2; CDR3: CASSLLEDRGGETQYF; DNA: TGTGCCAGCAGCTTACTTGAAGACCGGGGGGGAGAGACCCAGTACTTC